This is a list of T cell receptor beta chains from one sample in a study of identical twins. In TCRdb, the 5' RACE reads were re-called with MiXCR into one record per CDR3 protein. This repertoire shows hundreds of thousands of distinct CDR3 sequences, 15% to 20% found once; its top ten account for about an eighth. This sample was also put to use in a study of T cells expressing NK-cell markers.

The sample taken for sequencing was PBMCs. These receptors were taken from a woman between 18 and 29 years old in good health. Both conserved end residues are part of each CDR3. The order of the fields is J gene, D gene, clone size, V gene, CDR3 protein, CDR3 DNA. The D gene is left open where the match is weak. The listing skips clone size in some rows; elsewhere it reads once, few, many or a size class.

J: TRBJ2-1; D: -; size: -; V: TRBV20-1; CDR3: CSANYRTAETQFF; DNA: TGCAGTGCTAACTACAGAACAGCGGAAACGCAGTTCTTC
J: TRBJ2-1; D: -; size: few; V: TRBV12-3/TRBV12-4; CDR3: CASRILDEQFF; DNA: TGTGCCAGCAGAATCTTGGATGAGCAGTTCTTC
J: TRBJ2-3; D: -; size: few; V: TRBV24-1; CDR3: CATSDLWGDTQYF; DNA: TGTGCCACCAGTGATTTGTGGGGAGATACGCAGTATTTT
J: TRBJ2-5; D: -; size: -; V: TRBV20-1; CDR3: CSASIYQETQYF; DNA: TGCAGTGCTAGTATCTACCAAGAGACCCAGTACTTC
J: TRBJ1-4; D: -; size: few; V: TRBV7-9; CDR3: CASSLALRGQGEKLFF; DNA: TGTGCCAGCAGCTTAGCGCTTCGCGGACAAGGGGAAAAACTGTTTTTT
J: TRBJ2-2; D: -; size: -; V: TRBV29-1; CDR3: CSVDYAGELFF; DNA: TGCAGCGTTGACTACGCCGGGGAGCTGTTTTTT
J: TRBJ2-1; D: -; size: many; V: TRBV14; CDR3: CASSQGLRGEQFF; DNA: TGTGCCAGCAGCCAAGGTCTCCGGGGGGAGCAGTTCTTC
J: TRBJ2-7; D: -; size: few; V: TRBV20-1; CDR3: CSARDRRSSYEQYF; DNA: TGCAGTGCTAGAGATCGTAGGAGCTCCTACGAGCAGTACTTC
J: TRBJ2-3; D: -; size: -; V: TRBV5-1; CDR3: CASNLGSSGASTDTQYF; DNA: TGCGCCAGCAACCTAGGATCTTCCGGGGCCTCCACAGATACGCAGTATTTT
J: TRBJ2-7; D: -; size: many; V: TRBV5-1; CDR3: CASSLDLQTYEQYF; DNA: TGCGCCAGCAGCTTGGATTTGCAGACCTACGAGCAGTACTTC
J: TRBJ2-1; D: TRBD2; size: few; V: TRBV5-1; CDR3: CASSLVPASGANEQFF; DNA: TGCGCCAGCAGCTTGGTCCCCGCTAGCGGGGCGAATGAGCAGTTCTTC
J: TRBJ1-3; D: -; size: -; V: TRBV7-9; CDR3: CASSFRERAGNTIYF; DNA: TGTGCCAGCAGCTTTCGGGAGAGGGCCGGAAACACCATATATTTT
J: TRBJ1-5; D: -; size: -; V: TRBV12-3/TRBV12-4; CDR3: CASSWTANQPQHF; DNA: TGTGCCAGCAGTTGGACGGCTAATCAGCCCCAGCATTTT
J: TRBJ2-7; D: TRBD2; size: many; V: TRBV7-8; CDR3: CASSSTSGSNEQYF; DNA: TGTGCCAGCAGCTCGACTAGCGGGAGTAATGAGCAGTACTTC
J: TRBJ2-6; D: TRBD1; size: -; V: TRBV5-6; CDR3: CASSPRQGASRIGANVLTF; DNA: TGTGCCAGCAGCCCCAGACAGGGGGCTTCAAGGATTGGGGCCAACGTCCTGACTTTC
J: TRBJ2-1; D: TRBD1; size: many; V: TRBV5-5; CDR3: CASSLEQGTYNEQFF; DNA: TGTGCCAGCAGCTTGGAACAGGGGACCTACAATGAGCAGTTCTTC